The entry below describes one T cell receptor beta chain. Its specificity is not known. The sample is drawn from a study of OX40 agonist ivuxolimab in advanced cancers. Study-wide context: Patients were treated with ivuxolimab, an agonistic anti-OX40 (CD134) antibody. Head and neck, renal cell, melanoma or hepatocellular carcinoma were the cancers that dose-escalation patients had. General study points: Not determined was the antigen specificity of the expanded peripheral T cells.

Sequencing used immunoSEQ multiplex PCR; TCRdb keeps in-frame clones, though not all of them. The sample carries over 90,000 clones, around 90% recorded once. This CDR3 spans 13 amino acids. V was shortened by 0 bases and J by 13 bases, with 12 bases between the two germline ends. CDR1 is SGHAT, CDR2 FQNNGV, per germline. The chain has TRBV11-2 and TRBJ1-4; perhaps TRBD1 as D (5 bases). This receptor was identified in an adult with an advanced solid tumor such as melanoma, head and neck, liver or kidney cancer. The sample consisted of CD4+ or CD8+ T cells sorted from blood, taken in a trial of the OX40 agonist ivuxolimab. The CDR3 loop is CASSLDGQRGLFF. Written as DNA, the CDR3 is TGTGCCAGCAGCTTAGATGGCCAGAGGGGACTGTTTTTT.